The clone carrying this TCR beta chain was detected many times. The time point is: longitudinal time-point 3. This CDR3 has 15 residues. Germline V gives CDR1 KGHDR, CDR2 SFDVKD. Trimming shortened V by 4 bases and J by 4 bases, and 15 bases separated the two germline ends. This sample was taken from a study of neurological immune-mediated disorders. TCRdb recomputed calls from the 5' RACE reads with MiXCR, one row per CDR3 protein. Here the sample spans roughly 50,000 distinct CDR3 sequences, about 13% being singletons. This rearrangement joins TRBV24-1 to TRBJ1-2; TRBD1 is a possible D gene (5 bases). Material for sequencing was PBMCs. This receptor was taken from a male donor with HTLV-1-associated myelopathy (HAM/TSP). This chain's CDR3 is CATSEPGSTPYGYTF. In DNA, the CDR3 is TGTGCCACCAGTGAGCCAGGGTCCACTCCCTATGGCTACACCTTC.